This T cell receptor (beta chain) was captured by sequencing in a study of T cells in Graves' hyperthyroidism and ophthalmopathy. Study outcomes and limitations: Most thyroid clonotypes expanded above 0.001 were also detected in blood. From stable hyperthyroidism, ophthalmopathy was separated by a 13 V-J model.

Graves' hyperthyroidism qualified as stable when ophthalmopathy did not progress within 18 months. RNA transcripts yielded amplified TCR beta CDR3 regions. An initial round of RT-PCR targeting the TCR CDR3 relied on the HTBI primer set. TCRdb called the multiplex PCR reads again in MiXCR, with one record for every CDR3 protein. The table has a few hundred thousand distinct CDR3 sequences, roughly 25% seen once; the top ten hold more than 60%. On this clonotype itself: Its specificity is unknown.

V lost 6 bases to trimming and J lost 2 bases; unmatched junction nucleotides: 10. Germline lookup yields CDR1 WSHSY and CDR2 SAAADI. This CDR3 is 15 amino acids long. The origin of this receptor is a man aged 50 to 59 with Graves' hyperthyroidism. The specimen sequenced was blood. This chain links TRBV10-2 with TRBJ2-7; 7 positions match TRBD2. CDR3 region: CASRSGLAETYEQYF. The CDR3, as DNA: TGCGCCAGCAGGAGCGGGCTAGCGGAAACCTACGAGCAGTACTTC.